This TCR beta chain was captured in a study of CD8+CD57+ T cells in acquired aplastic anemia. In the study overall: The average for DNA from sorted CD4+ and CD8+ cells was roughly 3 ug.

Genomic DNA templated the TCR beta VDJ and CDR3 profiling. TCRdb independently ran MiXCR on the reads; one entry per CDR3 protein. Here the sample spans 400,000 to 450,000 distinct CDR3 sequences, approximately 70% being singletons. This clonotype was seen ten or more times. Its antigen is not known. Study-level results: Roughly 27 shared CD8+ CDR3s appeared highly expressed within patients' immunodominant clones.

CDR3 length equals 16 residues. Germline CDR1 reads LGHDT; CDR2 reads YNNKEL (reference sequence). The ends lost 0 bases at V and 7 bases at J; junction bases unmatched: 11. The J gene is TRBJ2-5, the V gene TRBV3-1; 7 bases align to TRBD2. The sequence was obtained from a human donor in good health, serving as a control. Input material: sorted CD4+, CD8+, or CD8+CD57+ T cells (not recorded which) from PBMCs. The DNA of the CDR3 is TGTGCCAGCAGCCAAGAAGTAGCGGGTAGATTGTTGACCCAGTACTTC. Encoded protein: CASSQEVAGRLLTQYF.